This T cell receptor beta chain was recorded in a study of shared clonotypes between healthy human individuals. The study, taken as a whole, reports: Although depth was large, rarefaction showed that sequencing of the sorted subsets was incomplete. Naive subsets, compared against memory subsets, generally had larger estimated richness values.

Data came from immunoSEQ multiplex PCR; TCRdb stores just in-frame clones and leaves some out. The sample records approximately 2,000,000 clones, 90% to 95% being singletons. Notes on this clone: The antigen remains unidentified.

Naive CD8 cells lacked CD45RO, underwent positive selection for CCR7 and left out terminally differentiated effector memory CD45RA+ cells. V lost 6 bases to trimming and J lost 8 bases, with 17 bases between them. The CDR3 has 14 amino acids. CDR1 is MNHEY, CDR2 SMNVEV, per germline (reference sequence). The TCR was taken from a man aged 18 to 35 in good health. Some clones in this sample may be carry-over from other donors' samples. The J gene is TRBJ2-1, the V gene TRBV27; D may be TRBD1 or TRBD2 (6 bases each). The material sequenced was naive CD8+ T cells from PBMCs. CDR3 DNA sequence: TGTGCCAGCAGCCCGTTTGAGGGGGGTGATGAGCAGTTCTTC. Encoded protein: CASSPFEGGDEQFF.